What follows describes a single TCR beta chain. Clones were read by immunoSEQ multiplex PCR, and TCRdb kept only the in-frame ones, dropping some. Of 200,000 to 250,000 clones in the sample, around 91% were seen once. Cohorts were based on clinical histories the participants reported. The sample belongs to a study of blood T cell repertoires in COVID-19. Background on the study: T cells, B-cell-depleted T cells, or PBMCs supplied cDNA or gDNA.

Germline V gives CDR1 MNHEY, CDR2 SVGAGI. The CDR3 loop spans 13 amino acids. V was shortened by 2 bases and J by 4 bases, with 8 bases between the two germline ends. The receptor's source is a woman younger than 35 in a cohort exposed to, infected with or recovered from COVID-19 (not recorded which). The chain recombines TRBV6-5 with TRBJ1-2; D is unclear. Sequenced material: PBMCs or T cells enriched from blood (not recorded which). DNA for the CDR3: TGTGCCAGCAGTTACGAGGGTGGCTATGGCTACACCTTC. Translating gives CASSYEGGYGYTF.